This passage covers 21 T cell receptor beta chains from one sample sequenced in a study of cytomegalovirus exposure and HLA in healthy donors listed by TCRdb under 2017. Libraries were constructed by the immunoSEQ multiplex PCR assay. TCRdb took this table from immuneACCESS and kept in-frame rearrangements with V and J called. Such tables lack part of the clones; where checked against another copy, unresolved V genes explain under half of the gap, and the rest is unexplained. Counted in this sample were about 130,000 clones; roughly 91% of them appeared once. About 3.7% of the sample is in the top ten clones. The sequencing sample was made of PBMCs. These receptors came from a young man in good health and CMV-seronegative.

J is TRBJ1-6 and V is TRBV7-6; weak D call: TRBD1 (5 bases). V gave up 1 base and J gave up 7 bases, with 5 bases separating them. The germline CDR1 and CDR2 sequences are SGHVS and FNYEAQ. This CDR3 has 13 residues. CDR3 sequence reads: CASSLEGNSPLHF. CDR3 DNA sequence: TGTGCCAGCAGCTTAGAGGGGAATTCACCCCTCCACTTT.

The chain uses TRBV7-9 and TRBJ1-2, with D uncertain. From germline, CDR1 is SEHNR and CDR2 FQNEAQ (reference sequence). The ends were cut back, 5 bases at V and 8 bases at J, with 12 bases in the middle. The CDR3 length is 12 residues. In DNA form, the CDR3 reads TGTGCCAGCAGCGACCAAGTCGGGGGCTACACCTTC. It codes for CASSDQVGGYTF.

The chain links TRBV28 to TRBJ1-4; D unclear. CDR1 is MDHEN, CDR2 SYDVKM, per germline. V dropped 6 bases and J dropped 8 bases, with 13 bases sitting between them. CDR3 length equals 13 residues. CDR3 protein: CASRRALGEKLFF. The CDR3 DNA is TGTGCCAGCAGGAGGGCTCTCGGGGAAAAACTGTTTTTT.

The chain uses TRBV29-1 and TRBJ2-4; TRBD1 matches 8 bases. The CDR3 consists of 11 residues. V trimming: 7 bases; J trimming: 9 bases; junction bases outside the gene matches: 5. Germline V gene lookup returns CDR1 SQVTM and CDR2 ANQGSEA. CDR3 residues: CSATGGGIQYF. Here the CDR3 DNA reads TGCAGCGCAACAGGGGGTGGCATTCAGTACTTC.

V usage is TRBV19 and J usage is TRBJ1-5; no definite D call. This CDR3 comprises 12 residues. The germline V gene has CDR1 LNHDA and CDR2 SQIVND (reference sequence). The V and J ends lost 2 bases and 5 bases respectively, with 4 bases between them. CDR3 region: CASSISYQPQHF. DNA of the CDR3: TGTGCCAGTAGTATATCTTATCAGCCCCAGCATTTT.

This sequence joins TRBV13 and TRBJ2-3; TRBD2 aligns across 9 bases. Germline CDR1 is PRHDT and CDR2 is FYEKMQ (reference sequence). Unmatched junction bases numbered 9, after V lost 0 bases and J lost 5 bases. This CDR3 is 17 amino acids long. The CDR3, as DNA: TGTGCCAGCAGCTTAGGGCCCTCTAGCGGGGTGGGAGATACGCAGTATTTT. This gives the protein CASSLGPSSGVGDTQYF.

CDR3 loop: CASSLSGALNEQYF. Written as DNA, the CDR3 is TGTGCCAGCAGTTTATCAGGGGCATTAAACGAGCAGTACTTC. This chain joins TRBV28 and TRBJ2-7, with D perhaps matching TRBD1 (6 bases). CDR3 size: 14 residues. Per the germline V gene, CDR1 is MDHEN and CDR2 is SYDVKM. The germline V and J ends were trimmed by 1 base and 5 bases, with 12 bases remaining between them.

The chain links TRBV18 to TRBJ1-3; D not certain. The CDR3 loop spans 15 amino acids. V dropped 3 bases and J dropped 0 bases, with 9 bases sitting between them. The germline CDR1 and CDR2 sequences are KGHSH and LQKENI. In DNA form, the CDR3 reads TGTGCCAGCTCACCGGCAGACTACTCTGGAAACACCATATATTTT. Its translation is CASSPADYSGNTIYF.

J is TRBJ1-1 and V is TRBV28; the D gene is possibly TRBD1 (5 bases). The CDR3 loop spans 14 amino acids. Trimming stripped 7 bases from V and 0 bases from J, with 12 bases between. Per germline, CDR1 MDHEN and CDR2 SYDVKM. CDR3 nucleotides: TGTGCCAGCACCCGGCAGGGAATGAACACTGAAGCTTTCTTT. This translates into CASTRQGMNTEAFF.

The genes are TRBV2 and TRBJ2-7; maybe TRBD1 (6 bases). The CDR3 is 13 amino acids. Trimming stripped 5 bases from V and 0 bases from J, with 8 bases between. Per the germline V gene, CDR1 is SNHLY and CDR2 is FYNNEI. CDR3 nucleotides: TGTGCCAGCAGTATACAGGGCTCCTACGAGCAGTACTTC. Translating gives CASSIQGSYEQYF. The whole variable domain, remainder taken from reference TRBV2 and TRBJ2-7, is EPEVTQTPSHQVTQMGQEVILRCVPISNHLYFYWYRQILGQKVEFLVSFYNNEISEKSEIFDDQFSVERPDGSNFTLKIRSTKLEDSAMYFCASSIQGSYEQYFGPGTRLTVT.

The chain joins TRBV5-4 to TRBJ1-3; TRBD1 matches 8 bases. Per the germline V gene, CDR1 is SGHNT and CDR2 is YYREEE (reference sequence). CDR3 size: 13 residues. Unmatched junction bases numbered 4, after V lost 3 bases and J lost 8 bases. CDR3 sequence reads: CASSSQGADTIYF. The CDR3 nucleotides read TGTGCCAGCAGCTCTCAGGGGGCGGACACCATATATTTT.

CDR3 sequence reads: CASSLWTGANTEAFF. Here the CDR3 DNA reads TGTGCCAGCAGCCTCTGGACAGGGGCGAACACTGAAGCTTTCTTT. This chain joins TRBV5-6 and TRBJ1-1; the match to TRBD1 covers 9 bases. The germline CDR1 and CDR2 sequences are SGHDT and YYEEEE. The length of the CDR3 is 15 residues. V trimming: 4 bases; J trimming: 1 base; junction bases outside the gene matches: 5.

CDR3 sequence reads: CASSTTGLIGVNEQFF. CDR3 bases: TGTGCCAGCAGCACGACAGGTCTAATCGGGGTCAATGAGCAGTTCTTC. The V call is TRBV7-6, the J call TRBJ2-1; D possibly corresponds to TRBD1 (6 bases). Trimming shortened V by 5 bases and J by 6 bases, and 20 bases separated the two germline ends. The CDR3 totals 16 residues. The germline gives CDR1 SGHVS, CDR2 FNYEAQ.

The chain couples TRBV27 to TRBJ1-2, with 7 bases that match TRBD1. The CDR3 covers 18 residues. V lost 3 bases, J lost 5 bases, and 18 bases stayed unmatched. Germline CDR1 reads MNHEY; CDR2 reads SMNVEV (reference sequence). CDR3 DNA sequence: TGTGCCAGCAGTTTCCCCCGGGACAGATCAGGGTCGCTATATGGCTACACCTTC. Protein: CASSFPRDRSGSLYGYTF.

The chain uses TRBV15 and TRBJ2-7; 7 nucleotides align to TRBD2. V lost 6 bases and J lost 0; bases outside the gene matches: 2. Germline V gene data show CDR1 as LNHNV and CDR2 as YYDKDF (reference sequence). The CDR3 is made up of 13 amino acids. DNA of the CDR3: TGTGCCACCAGGGGGGGGAGCTCCTACGAGCAGTACTTC. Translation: CATRGGSSYEQYF.

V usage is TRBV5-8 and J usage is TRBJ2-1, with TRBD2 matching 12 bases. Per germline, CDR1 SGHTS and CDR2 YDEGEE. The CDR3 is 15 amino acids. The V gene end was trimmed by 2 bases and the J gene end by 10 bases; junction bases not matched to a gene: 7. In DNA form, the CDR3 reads TGTGCCAGCAGCTTATCAGGACTAGCGGGGACCGAGCAGTTCTTC. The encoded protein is CASSLSGLAGTEQFF. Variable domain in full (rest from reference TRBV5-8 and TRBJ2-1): EAGVTQSPTHLIKTRGQQATLRCSPISGHTSVYWYQQALGLGLQFLLWYDEGEERNRGNFPPRFSGRQFPNYSSELNVNALELEDSALYLCASSLSGLAGTEQFFGPGTRLTVL.

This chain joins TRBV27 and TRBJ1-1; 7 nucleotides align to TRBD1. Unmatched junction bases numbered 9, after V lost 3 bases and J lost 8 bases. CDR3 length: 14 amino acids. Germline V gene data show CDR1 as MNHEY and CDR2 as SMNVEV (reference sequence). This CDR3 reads CASSFHRTGDEAFF. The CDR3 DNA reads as TGTGCCAGCAGTTTTCACCGGACAGGCGACGAAGCTTTCTTT.

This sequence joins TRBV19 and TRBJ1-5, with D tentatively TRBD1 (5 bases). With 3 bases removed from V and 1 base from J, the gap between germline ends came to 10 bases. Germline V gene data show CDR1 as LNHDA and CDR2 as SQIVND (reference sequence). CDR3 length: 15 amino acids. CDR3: CASSILSGSNQPQHF. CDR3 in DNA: TGTGCCAGTAGTATTCTGTCAGGGAGCAATCAGCCCCAGCATTTT.

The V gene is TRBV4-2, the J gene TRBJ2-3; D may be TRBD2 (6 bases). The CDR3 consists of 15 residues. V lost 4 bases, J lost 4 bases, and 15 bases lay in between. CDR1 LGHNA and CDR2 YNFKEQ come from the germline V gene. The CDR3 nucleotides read TGTGCCAGCAGCCTCCTGTCGGGGGAAGCAGATACGCAGTATTTT. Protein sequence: CASSLLSGEADTQYF.

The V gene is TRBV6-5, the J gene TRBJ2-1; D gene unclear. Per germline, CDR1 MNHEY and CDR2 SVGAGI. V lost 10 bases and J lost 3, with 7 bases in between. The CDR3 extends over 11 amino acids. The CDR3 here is CATRSYNEQFF. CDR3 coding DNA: TGTGCCACCCGGAGCTACAATGAGCAGTTCTTC.

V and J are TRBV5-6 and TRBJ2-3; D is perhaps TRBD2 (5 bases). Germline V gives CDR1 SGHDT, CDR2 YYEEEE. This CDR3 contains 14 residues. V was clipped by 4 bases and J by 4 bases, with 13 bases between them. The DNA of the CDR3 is TGTGCCAGCAGCAAAGGGAGTCTAGCAGATACGCAGTATTTT. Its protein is CASSKGSLADTQYF.